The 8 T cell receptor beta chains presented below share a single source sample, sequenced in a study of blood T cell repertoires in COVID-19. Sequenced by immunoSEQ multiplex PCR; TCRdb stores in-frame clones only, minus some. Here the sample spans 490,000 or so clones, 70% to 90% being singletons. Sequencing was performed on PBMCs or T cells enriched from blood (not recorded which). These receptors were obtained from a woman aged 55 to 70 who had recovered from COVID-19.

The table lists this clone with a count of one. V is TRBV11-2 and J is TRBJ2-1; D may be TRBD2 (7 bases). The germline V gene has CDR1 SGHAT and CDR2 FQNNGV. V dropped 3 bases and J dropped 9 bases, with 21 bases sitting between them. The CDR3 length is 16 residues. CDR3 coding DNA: TGTGCCAGCAGCTTCATCGCGGGGGCTACCGGGGGTGAGCAGTTCTTC. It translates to CASSFIAGATGGEQFF.

The CDR3 coding sequence is TGCGCCAGCAGCCGCAAAAGGGACAGGTCCCTTCTAGCCAAAAACATTCAGTACTTC. This translates into CASSRKRDRSLLAKNIQYF. This chain links TRBV4-1 with TRBJ2-4, with 8 positions matching TRBD1. In germline, CDR1 is MGHRA, CDR2 YSYEKL. The CDR3 contains 19 residues. J was trimmed by 0 bases and V by 4 bases; bases with no gene match: 14.

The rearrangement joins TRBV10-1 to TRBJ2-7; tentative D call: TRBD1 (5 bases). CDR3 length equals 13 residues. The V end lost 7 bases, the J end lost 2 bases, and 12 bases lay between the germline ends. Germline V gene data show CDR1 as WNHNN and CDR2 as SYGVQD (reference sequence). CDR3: CASTTPRAYEQYV. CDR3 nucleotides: TGCGCCAGCACAACCCCCAGGGCCTACGAGCAGTACGTC.

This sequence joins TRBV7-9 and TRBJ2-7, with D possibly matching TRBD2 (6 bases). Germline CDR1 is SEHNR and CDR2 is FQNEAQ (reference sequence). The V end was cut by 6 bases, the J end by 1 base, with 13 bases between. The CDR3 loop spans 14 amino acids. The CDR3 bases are TGTGCCAGCAGGGGGGGAGGAGGTTCCTACGAGCAGTACTTC. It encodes CASRGGGGSYEQYF. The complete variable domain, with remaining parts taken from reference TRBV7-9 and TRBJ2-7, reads DTGVSQNPRHKITKRGQNVTFRCDPISEHNRLYWYRQTLGQGPEFLTYFQNEAQLEKSRLLSDRFSAERPKGSFSTLEIQRTEQGDSAMYLCASRGGGGSYEQYFGPGTRLTVT.

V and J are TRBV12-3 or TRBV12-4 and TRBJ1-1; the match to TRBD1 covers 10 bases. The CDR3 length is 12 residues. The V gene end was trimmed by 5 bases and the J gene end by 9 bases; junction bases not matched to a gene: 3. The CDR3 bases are TGTGCCAGCAGTCTGGGACAGGGGAAAGCTTTCTTT. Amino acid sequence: CASSLGQGKAFF.

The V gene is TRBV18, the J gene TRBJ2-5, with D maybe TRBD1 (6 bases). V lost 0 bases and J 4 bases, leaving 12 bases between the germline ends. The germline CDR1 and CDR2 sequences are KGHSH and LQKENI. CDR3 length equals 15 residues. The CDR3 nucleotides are TGTGCCAGCTCACCACCGGGGACACGCCGAGAGACCCAGTACTTC. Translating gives CASSPPGTRRETQYF.

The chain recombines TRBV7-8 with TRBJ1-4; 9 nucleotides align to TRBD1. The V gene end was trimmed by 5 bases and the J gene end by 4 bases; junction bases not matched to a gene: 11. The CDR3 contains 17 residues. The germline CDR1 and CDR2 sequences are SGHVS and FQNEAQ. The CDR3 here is CASSGSTGGFINEKLFF. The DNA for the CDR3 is TGTGCCAGCAGCGGTTCGACAGGGGGATTTATTAATGAAAAACTGTTTTTT.

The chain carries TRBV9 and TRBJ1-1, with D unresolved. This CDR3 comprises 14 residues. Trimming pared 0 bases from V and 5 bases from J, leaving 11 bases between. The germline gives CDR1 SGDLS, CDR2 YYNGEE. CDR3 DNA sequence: TGTGCCAGCAGCGTAGAAGCGGTTCGGACTGAAGCTTTCTTT. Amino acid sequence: CASSVEAVRTEAFF.